This paragraph covers one T cell receptor beta chain sequence. What it binds is not known. In the PCR, 60 Vbeta and 13 Jbeta primers were used. Data came from immunoSEQ multiplex PCR; TCRdb stores just in-frame clones and leaves some out. The sample lists 150,000 to 200,000 clones; 81% were seen once. This record comes from a study of cytomegalovirus exposure and HLA in healthy donors. Whole-study findings and limits: Later, an analysis showed that TCR beta chains associated with HLA were more clonally expanded than others that were equally common.

Germline assignment: CDR1 SGHDT and CDR2 YYEEEE. Trimming removed 4 bases at V and 6 bases at J, with 19 bases between. This CDR3 comprises 15 residues. The chain uses TRBV5-6 and TRBJ2-5; perhaps TRBD2 as D (5 bases). The receptor was isolated from a man aged 35 to 55 in good health and CMV-seropositive. Sequenced sample: PBMCs. CDR3 loop: CASSPPSGGAKTQYF. In nucleotides, the CDR3 is TGTGCCAGCAGCCCCCCTTCCGGAGGCGCCAAGACCCAGTACTTC.